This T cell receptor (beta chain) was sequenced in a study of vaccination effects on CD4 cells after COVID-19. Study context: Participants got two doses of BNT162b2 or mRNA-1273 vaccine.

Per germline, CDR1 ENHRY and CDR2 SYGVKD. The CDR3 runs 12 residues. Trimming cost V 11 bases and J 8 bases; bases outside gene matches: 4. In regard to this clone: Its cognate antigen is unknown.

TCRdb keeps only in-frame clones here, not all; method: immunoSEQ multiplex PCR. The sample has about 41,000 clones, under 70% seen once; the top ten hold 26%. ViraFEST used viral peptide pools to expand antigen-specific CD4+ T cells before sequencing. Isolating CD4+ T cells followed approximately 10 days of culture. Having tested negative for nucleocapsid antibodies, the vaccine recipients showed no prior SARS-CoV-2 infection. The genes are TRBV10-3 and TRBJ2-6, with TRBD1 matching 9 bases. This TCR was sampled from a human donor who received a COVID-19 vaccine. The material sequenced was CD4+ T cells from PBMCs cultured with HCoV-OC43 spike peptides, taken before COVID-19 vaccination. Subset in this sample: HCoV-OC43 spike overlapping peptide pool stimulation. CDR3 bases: TGTGCCCTCGGGACAGGGACCAACGTCCTGACTTTC. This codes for CALGTGTNVLTF.